This TCR beta chain was profiled in a study of T-cell reconstitution after alpha-beta-depleted transplantation in children. Unique molecular identifiers tagged the TCRbeta library. Using its own MiXCR run on the PCR reads, TCRdb lists one record per CDR3 protein. The repertoire consists of around 200,000 distinct CDR3 sequences, with approximately 9.5% occurring once and the leading ten covering around 6.2%. The J segment lost 0 bases and the V segment lost 1 base, leaving 2 bases of the junction unmatched. This CDR3 contains 15 residues. Germline V lookup: CDR1 SGHRS, CDR2 YFSETQ. This receptor was obtained from a human donor who donated a stem cell graft to a child with acute lymphoblastic leukemia. The chain recombines TRBV5-1 with TRBJ1-1; 8 bases map to TRBD1. The sample here was PBMCs from the stem cell graft donor, taken from the stem cell graft. The CDR3 is CASSLQGAVNTEAFF. CDR3 bases: TGCGCCAGCAGCTTGCAGGGGGCTGTGAACACTGAAGCTTTCTTT. Filled out from reference TRBV5-1 and TRBJ1-1, the complete variable domain reads KAGVTQTPRYLIKTRGQQVTLSCSPISGHRSVSWYQQTPGQGLQFLFEYFSETQRNKGNFPGRFSGRQFSNSRSEMNVSTLELGDSALYLCASSLQGAVNTEAFFGQGTRLTVV.